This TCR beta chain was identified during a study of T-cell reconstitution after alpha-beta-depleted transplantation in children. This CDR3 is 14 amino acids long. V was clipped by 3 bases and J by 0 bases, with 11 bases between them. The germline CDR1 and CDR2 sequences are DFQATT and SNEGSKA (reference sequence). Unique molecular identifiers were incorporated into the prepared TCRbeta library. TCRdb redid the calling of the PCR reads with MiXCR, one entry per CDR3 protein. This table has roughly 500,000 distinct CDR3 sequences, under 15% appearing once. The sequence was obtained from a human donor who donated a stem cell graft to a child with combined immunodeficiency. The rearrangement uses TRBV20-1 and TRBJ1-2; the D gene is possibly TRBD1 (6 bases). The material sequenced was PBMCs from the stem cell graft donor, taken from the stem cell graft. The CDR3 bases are TGCAGTGCTAGTCCCAGGGGAACTAACTATGGCTACACCTTC. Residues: CSASPRGTNYGYTF.